The rows below give T cell receptor beta chains drawn from one sample of a study of blood T cell repertoires in COVID-19. Clones were sequenced by immunoSEQ multiplex PCR, and TCRdb holds only the in-frame ones, with some missing. The sample shows around 270,000 clones, approximately 83% of them seen only once. Input material: peripheral blood. The receptors here all came from a person between 65 and 80 years old with COVID-19, enrolled during active disease. The CDR3 runs from the conserved cysteine through the conserved F or W. The order of the fields is J gene, D gene, V gene, clone size, CDR3 DNA, CDR3 protein. D genes are given only for firm matches. Size values are once, few and many counts, or a class for expanded clones, and some rows have none.

j_gene: TRBJ1-2
d_gene: .
v_gene: TRBV7-6
abundance: few
CDR3nt: TGTGCCAGCAGCTTAGGTGGGGGCTCGGGTGGCTACACCTTC
CDR3aa: CASSLGGGSGGYTF

j_gene: TRBJ1-2
d_gene: .
v_gene: TRBV10-3
abundance: .
CDR3nt: TGTGCCATCAGTGAGTCGTTAGGGGCCTATGGCTACACCTTC
CDR3aa: CAISESLGAYGYTF

j_gene: TRBJ1-5
d_gene: .
v_gene: TRBV19
abundance: .
CDR3nt: TGTGCCACGTGGGGACTCTCCGGTCAGCCCCAGCATTTT
CDR3aa: CATWGLSGQPQHF

j_gene: TRBJ2-3
d_gene: TRBD2
v_gene: TRBV5-1
abundance: .
CDR3nt: TGCGCCAGCAGCCAAGGGACTAGCGGGGTACCAGATACGCAGTATTTT
CDR3aa: CASSQGTSGVPDTQYF

j_gene: TRBJ1-2
d_gene: TRBD1
v_gene: TRBV10-3
abundance: .
CDR3nt: TGTGCCATCAGGAGGGACAGGGGGTACCTTGGCTACACCTTC
CDR3aa: CAIRRDRGYLGYTF

j_gene: TRBJ2-5
d_gene: .
v_gene: TRBV24-1
abundance: .
CDR3nt: TGTGCCACCAGTGATGCCGCACAGGGAGAACGGGAGACCCAGTACTTC
CDR3aa: CATSDAAQGERETQYF

j_gene: TRBJ1-2
d_gene: .
v_gene: TRBV4-3
abundance: .
CDR3nt: TGCGCCAGCAGCCAAGATAATAACATTAACTATGGCTACACCTTC
CDR3aa: CASSQDNNINYGYTF

j_gene: TRBJ1-3
d_gene: .
v_gene: TRBV28
abundance: .
CDR3nt: TGTGCCAGCAGCCCAGGACAGTCTGGAAACACCATATATTTT
CDR3aa: CASSPGQSGNTIYF

j_gene: TRBJ2-7
d_gene: .
v_gene: TRBV4-1
abundance: .
CDR3nt: TGCGCCAGCAGCCAAGATAGTCCTAATTACGAGCAGTACTTC
CDR3aa: CASSQDSPNYEQYF

j_gene: TRBJ2-2
d_gene: TRBD1
v_gene: TRBV5-4
abundance: .
CDR3nt: TGTGCCAGCAGGAGGGACAGGGGTGTCACCGGGGAGCTGTTTTTT
CDR3aa: CASRRDRGVTGELFF

j_gene: TRBJ2-5
d_gene: TRBD1
v_gene: TRBV11-3
abundance: once
CDR3nt: TGTGCCAGCAGCTTAGTTGGGGGGACAGGGGAGGAGACCCAGTACTTC
CDR3aa: CASSLVGGTGEETQYF

j_gene: TRBJ2-3
d_gene: .
v_gene: TRBV11-2
abundance: .
CDR3nt: TGTGCCAGCAGCTCCTACCCCTTAAAACAGGGTGCCACAGATACGCAGTATTTT
CDR3aa: CASSSYPLKQGATDTQYF

j_gene: TRBJ2-2
d_gene: .
v_gene: TRBV11-3
abundance: .
CDR3nt: TGTGCCAGCAGCTTGCGCCCCGGGGAGCTGTTTTTT
CDR3aa: CASSLRPGELFF

j_gene: TRBJ1-2
d_gene: TRBD1
v_gene: TRBV5-1
abundance: .
CDR3nt: TGCGCCAGCAGCTCAATGACAGGGGATGGCTACACCTTC
CDR3aa: CASSSMTGDGYTF

j_gene: TRBJ1-6
d_gene: .
v_gene: TRBV7-2
abundance: .
CDR3nt: TGTGCCAGCAGCTTCCGGGACACTTCACCCCTCCACTTT
CDR3aa: CASSFRDTSPLHF

j_gene: TRBJ1-5
d_gene: TRBD1
v_gene: TRBV7-2
abundance: .
CDR3nt: TGTGCCAGCAGCTTGGACGGACAGGTTAATCAGCCCCAGCATTTT
CDR3aa: CASSLDGQVNQPQHF

j_gene: TRBJ2-1
d_gene: TRBD2
v_gene: TRBV10-3
abundance: .
CDR3nt: TGTGCCACTTTCACGGGGACTAGCGGGACTGAGCAGTTCTTC
CDR3aa: CATFTGTSGTEQFF

j_gene: TRBJ1-5
d_gene: TRBD1
v_gene: TRBV19
abundance: many
CDR3nt: TGTGCCAGTAGCCCGGGCACAGGGGGTAAGAGTAGTCAGCCCCAGCATTTT
CDR3aa: CASSPGTGGKSSQPQHF

j_gene: TRBJ1-2
d_gene: TRBD1
v_gene: TRBV29-1
abundance: .
CDR3nt: TGCAGCGTGGGACAGGATGGGAACTATGGCTACACCTTC
CDR3aa: CSVGQDGNYGYTF

j_gene: TRBJ2-2
d_gene: TRBD1
v_gene: TRBV27
abundance: .
CDR3nt: TGTGCCAGCAGTTTGTACAACAGGGGGCCGAACACCGGGGAGCTGTTTTTT
CDR3aa: CASSLYNRGPNTGELFF

j_gene: TRBJ1-1
d_gene: .
v_gene: TRBV27
abundance: .
CDR3nt: TGTGCCAGCAGTTCAACAGAAAACACTGAAGCTTTCTTT
CDR3aa: CASSSTENTEAFF

j_gene: TRBJ2-5
d_gene: TRBD1
v_gene: TRBV7-9
abundance: .
CDR3nt: TGTGCCAGCAGCTTACGACAGGGCCTCAAAGAGACCCAGTACTTC
CDR3aa: CASSLRQGLKETQYF

j_gene: TRBJ1-6
d_gene: .
v_gene: TRBV4-3
abundance: few
CDR3nt: TGCGCCAGCAGCCCCAGCGCCGGGACACTAAATTCACCCCTCCACTTT
CDR3aa: CASSPSAGTLNSPLHF

j_gene: TRBJ1-5
d_gene: .
v_gene: TRBV28
abundance: .
CDR3nt: TGTGCCAGCAGTCAGGGATCGTCAGGGGTAGCGAGGCAGCCCCAGCATTTT
CDR3aa: CASSQGSSGVARQPQHF

j_gene: TRBJ2-3
d_gene: TRBD2
v_gene: TRBV11-1
abundance: .
CDR3nt: TGTGCCAGCAGCTTGTCAGCGGGGACAGATACGCAGTATTTT
CDR3aa: CASSLSAGTDTQYF

j_gene: TRBJ2-7
d_gene: .
v_gene: TRBV5-1
abundance: .
CDR3nt: TGCGCCAGTCTGTTCCCGAGTAGCTCCTACGAGCAGTACTTC
CDR3aa: CASLFPSSSYEQYF

j_gene: TRBJ1-3
d_gene: TRBD1
v_gene: TRBV2
abundance: .
CDR3nt: TGTGCCAGATGGGCTACAGGGGACTCTGGAAACACCATATATTTT
CDR3aa: CARWATGDSGNTIYF

j_gene: TRBJ2-3
d_gene: .
v_gene: TRBV7-9
abundance: .
CDR3nt: TGTGCCAGCACTAGTGAGCGGAGCACAGATACGCAGTATTTT
CDR3aa: CASTSERSTDTQYF

j_gene: TRBJ2-1
d_gene: .
v_gene: TRBV2
abundance: .
CDR3nt: TGTGCCAGCAGCGCTAACCCATTAGCCAATGAGCAGTTCTTC
CDR3aa: CASSANPLANEQFF

j_gene: TRBJ1-2
d_gene: TRBD1
v_gene: TRBV4-3
abundance: .
CDR3nt: TGCGCCAGCAGCCAAGATTGGCAGGGGGGAGGTTTTGGTGGCTACACCTTC
CDR3aa: CASSQDWQGGGFGGYTF

j_gene: TRBJ2-1
d_gene: .
v_gene: TRBV6-5
abundance: .
CDR3nt: TGTGCCAGCAGCCCACGAGCAACTGGTGAGCAGTTCTTC
CDR3aa: CASSPRATGEQFF

j_gene: TRBJ2-5
d_gene: TRBD2
v_gene: TRBV2
abundance: .
CDR3nt: TGTGCCAGCAGTGGGACTAGCGGGTACCAAGAGACCCAGTACTTC
CDR3aa: CASSGTSGYQETQYF

j_gene: TRBJ1-6
d_gene: .
v_gene: TRBV4-2
abundance: .
CDR3nt: TGTGCCAGCAGCCAAGATGGAGACTATAATTCACCCCTCCACTTT
CDR3aa: CASSQDGDYNSPLHF

j_gene: TRBJ2-5
d_gene: .
v_gene: TRBV2
abundance: .
CDR3nt: TGTGCCAGCAGTGAGAGGTCGAGAAACCAGTACTTC
CDR3aa: CASSERSRNQYF

j_gene: TRBJ1-1
d_gene: .
v_gene: TRBV5-1
abundance: .
CDR3nt: TGCGCCAGCAGCTTGGTGGCAGGCGCTGAAGCTTTCTTT
CDR3aa: CASSLVAGAEAFF

j_gene: TRBJ2-6
d_gene: .
v_gene: TRBV7-3
abundance: .
CDR3nt: TGTGCCAGCAGCTTTCAGGGGCAAAGTGGGGCCAACGTCCTGACTTTC
CDR3aa: CASSFQGQSGANVLTF

j_gene: TRBJ1-4
d_gene: TRBD1
v_gene: TRBV11-2
abundance: .
CDR3nt: TGTGCCAGCAGCGAACGGGACAGGGGTAATGAAAAACTGTTTTTT
CDR3aa: CASSERDRGNEKLFF

j_gene: TRBJ1-3
d_gene: .
v_gene: TRBV24-1
abundance: .
CDR3nt: TGTGCCACCAGTGATCCGCGGGAGTCTGGAAACACCATATATTTT
CDR3aa: CATSDPRESGNTIYF

j_gene: TRBJ2-1
d_gene: TRBD2
v_gene: TRBV7-9
abundance: few
CDR3nt: TGTGCCAGCGTACCGGGAGGTACCGACAATGAGCAGTTCTTC
CDR3aa: CASVPGGTDNEQFF

j_gene: TRBJ2-2
d_gene: TRBD1
v_gene: TRBV5-6
abundance: .
CDR3nt: TGTGCCAGCAGCTTTGGGACAGGGCCCGGGGAGCTGTTTTTT
CDR3aa: CASSFGTGPGELFF

j_gene: TRBJ2-1
d_gene: TRBD2
v_gene: TRBV7-2
abundance: .
CDR3nt: TGTGCCAGCAGTCCTAGGACTAGCGGCAATGAGCAGTTCTTC
CDR3aa: CASSPRTSGNEQFF

j_gene: TRBJ1-1
d_gene: .
v_gene: TRBV5-1
abundance: .
CDR3nt: TGCGCCAGCAGCTTGCGTAGTTCGGAGGGGAACACTGAAGCTTTCTTT
CDR3aa: CASSLRSSEGNTEAFF

j_gene: TRBJ2-1
d_gene: .
v_gene: TRBV29-1
abundance: .
CDR3nt: TGCAGCGCCCAACTAGCTTTTGAGCAGTTCTTC
CDR3aa: CSAQLAFEQFF

j_gene: TRBJ2-5
d_gene: TRBD1
v_gene: TRBV24-1
abundance: .
CDR3nt: TGTGCCACCAGTGAAACCTCCGGACAGGCTTTCGGGACCCAGTACTTC
CDR3aa: CATSETSGQAFGTQYF

j_gene: TRBJ2-3
d_gene: TRBD1
v_gene: TRBV7-9
abundance: .
CDR3nt: TGTGCCAGCAGCTTAGGGGACAGGGTGGCAGATACGCAGTATTTT
CDR3aa: CASSLGDRVADTQYF

j_gene: TRBJ1-1
d_gene: .
v_gene: TRBV6-1
abundance: .
CDR3nt: TGTGCCAGCAGTGAATTTGGGCCAGAACTCACTGAAGCTTTCTTT
CDR3aa: CASSEFGPELTEAFF

j_gene: TRBJ2-7
d_gene: .
v_gene: TRBV4-2
abundance: .
CDR3nt: TGTGCCAGCAGCCAAGGGGACTTCTCCTACGAGCAGTACTTC
CDR3aa: CASSQGDFSYEQYF

j_gene: TRBJ1-6
d_gene: .
v_gene: TRBV7-9
abundance: .
CDR3nt: TGTGCCAGCAGCTTAGAGGCAGGGGTAGGGCATTCACCCCTCCACTTT
CDR3aa: CASSLEAGVGHSPLHF